The clone carrying this T cell receptor beta chain was detected only a few times. The sample comes from a study of T cell repertoires in cytomegalovirus infection. Per the germline V gene, CDR1 is DFQATT and CDR2 is SNEGSKA (reference sequence). Trimming stripped 7 bases from V and 2 bases from J, with 16 bases between. The CDR3 covers 14 residues. One entry per CDR3 protein, called by TCRdb with MiXCR from the reads. The table records hundreds of thousands of distinct CDR3 sequences, roughly 16% of them present only once. The sequenced material came from PBMCs. V usage is TRBV20-1 and J usage is TRBJ2-3; D assignment may be TRBD1 or TRBD2 (5 bases each). The TCR sequence derives from a human donor in good health (CMV status not recorded). Some clones in this sample may be carry-over from other donors' samples. The CDR3 region is CSVPLGTATDTQYF. Here the CDR3 DNA reads TGCAGTGTTCCACTAGGGACGGCCACAGATACGCAGTATTTT.